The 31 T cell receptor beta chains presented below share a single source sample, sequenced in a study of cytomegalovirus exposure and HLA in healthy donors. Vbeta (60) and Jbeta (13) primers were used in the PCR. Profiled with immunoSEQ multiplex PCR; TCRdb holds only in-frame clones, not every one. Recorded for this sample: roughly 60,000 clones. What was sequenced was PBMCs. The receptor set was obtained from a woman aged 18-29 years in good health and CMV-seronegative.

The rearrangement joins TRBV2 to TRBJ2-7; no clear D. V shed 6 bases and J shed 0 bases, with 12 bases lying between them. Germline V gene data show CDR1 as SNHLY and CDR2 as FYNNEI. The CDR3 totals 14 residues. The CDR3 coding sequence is TGTGCCAGCAGATCGACGGAGTTCTCCTACGAGCAGTACTTC. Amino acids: CASRSTEFSYEQYF.

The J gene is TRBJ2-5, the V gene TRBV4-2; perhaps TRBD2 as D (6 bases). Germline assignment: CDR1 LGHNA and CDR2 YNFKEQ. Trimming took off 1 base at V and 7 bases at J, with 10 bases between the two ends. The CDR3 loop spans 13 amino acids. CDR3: CASSQGNGGTQYF. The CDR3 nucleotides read TGTGCCAGCAGCCAAGGCAACGGGGGGACCCAGTACTTC.

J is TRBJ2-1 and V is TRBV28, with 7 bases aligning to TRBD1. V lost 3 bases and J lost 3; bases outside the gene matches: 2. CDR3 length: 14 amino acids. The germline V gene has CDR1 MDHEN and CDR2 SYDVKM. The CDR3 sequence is CASSFWDSYNEQFF. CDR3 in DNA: TGTGCCAGCAGTTTCTGGGACAGCTACAATGAGCAGTTCTTC.

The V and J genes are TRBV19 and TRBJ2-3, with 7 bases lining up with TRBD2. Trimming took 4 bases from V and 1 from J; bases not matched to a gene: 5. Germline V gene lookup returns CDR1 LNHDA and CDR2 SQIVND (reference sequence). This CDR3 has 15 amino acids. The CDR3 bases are TGTGCCAGTAGTAACGGGCGGGAGCGCACAGATACGCAGTATTTT. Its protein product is CASSNGRERTDTQYF.

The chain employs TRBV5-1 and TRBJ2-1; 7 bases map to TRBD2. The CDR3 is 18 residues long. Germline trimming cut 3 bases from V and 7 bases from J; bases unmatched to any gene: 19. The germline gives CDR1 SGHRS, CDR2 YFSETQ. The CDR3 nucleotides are TGCGCCAGCAGCTGGGAAGCTTCTTCCGGGAGGCCAGGGAATGAGCAGTTCTTC. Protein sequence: CASSWEASSGRPGNEQFF.

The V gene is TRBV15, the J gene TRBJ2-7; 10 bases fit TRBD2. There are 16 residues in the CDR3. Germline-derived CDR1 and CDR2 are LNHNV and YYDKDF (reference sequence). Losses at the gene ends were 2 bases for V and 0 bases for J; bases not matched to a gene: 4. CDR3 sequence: CATSRISGGASYEQYF. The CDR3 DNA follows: TGTGCCACCAGCAGAATCAGCGGGGGGGCCTCCTACGAGCAGTACTTC.

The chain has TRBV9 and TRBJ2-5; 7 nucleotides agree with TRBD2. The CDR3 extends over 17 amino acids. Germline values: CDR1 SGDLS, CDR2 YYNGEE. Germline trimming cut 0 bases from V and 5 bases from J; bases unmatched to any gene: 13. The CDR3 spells CASSVALTSAGDETQYF. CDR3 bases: TGTGCCAGCAGCGTAGCTTTAACTAGCGCTGGAGACGAGACCCAGTACTTC.

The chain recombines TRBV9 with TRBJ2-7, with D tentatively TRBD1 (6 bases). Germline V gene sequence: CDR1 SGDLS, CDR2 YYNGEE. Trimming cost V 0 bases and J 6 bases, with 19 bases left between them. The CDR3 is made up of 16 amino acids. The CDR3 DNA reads TGTGCCAGCAGCGTAGACAGGGAAGCTATTGTTGGCGAGCAGTACTTC. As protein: CASSVDREAIVGEQYF.

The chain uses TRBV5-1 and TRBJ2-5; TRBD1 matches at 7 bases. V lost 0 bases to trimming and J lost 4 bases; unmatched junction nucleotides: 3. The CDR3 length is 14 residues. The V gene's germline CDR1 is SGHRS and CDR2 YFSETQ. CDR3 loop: CASSLESGGETQYF. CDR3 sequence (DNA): TGCGCCAGCAGCTTGGAGTCAGGGGGAGAGACCCAGTACTTC.

The DNA of the CDR3 is TGTGCCAGCTCGCGAGACAGGGGCAACACTGAAGCTTTCTTT. Translation gives CASSRDRGNTEAFF. The genes are TRBV18 and TRBJ1-1, with 8 bases lining up with TRBD1. CDR1 and CDR2 from the germline V gene are KGHSH and LQKENI. V trimming: 6 bases; J trimming: 2 bases; junction bases outside the gene matches: 5. The CDR3 runs 14 residues.

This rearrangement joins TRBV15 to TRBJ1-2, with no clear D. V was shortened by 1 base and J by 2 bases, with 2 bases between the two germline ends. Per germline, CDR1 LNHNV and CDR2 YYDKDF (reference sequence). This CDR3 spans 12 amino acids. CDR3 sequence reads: CATSRANYGYTF. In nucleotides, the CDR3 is TGTGCCACCAGCAGAGCGAACTATGGCTACACCTTC.

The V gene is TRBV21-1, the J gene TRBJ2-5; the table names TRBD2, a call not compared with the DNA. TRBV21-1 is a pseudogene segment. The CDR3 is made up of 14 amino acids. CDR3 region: CASSKGRGMETQYF. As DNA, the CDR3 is TGTGCCAGCAGCAAAGGCCGGGGGATGGAGACCCAGTACTTC.

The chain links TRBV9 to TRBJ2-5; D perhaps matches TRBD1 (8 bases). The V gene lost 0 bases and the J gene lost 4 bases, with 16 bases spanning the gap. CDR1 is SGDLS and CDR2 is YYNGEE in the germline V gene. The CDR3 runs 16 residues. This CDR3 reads CASSVEGGTGGETQYF. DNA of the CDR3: TGTGCCAGCAGCGTAGAGGGGGGGACAGGTGGAGAGACCCAGTACTTC.

CDR3 nucleotide sequence: TGCAGCGCCACCCAGGGTACCTACGAGCAGTACTTC. The encoded protein is CSATQGTYEQYF. The chain joins TRBV29-1 to TRBJ2-7; D might be TRBD1 (5 bases). V dropped 7 bases and J dropped 2 bases, with 12 bases sitting between them. Germline V lookup: CDR1 SQVTM, CDR2 ANQGSEA. This CDR3 has 12 residues.

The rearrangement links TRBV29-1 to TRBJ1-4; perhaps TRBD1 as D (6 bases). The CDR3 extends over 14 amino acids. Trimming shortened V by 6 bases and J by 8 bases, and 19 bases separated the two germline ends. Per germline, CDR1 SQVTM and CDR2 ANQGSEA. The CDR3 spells CSVITGIVGEKLFF. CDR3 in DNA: TGCAGCGTAATAACAGGGATTGTTGGAGAAAAACTGTTTTTT.

The CDR3 DNA reads as TGTGCCAGCACCAACGAGGAGCTGGCGGGGGGTCCCTACGAGCAGTACTTC. Translating gives CASTNEELAGGPYEQYF. The chain combines TRBV6-8 with TRBJ2-7, with 8 positions matching TRBD2. Trimming cost V 7 bases and J 2 bases; bases outside gene matches: 16. Germline V gene lookup returns CDR1 MNHGY and CDR2 SAAAGT. The CDR3 is made up of 17 amino acids.

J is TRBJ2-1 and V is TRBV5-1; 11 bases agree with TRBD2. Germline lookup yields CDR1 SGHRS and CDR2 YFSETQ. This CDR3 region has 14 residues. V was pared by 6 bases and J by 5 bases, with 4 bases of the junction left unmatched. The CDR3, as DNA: TGCGCCAGCAACATACTAGCGGGGGACAATGAGCAGTTCTTC. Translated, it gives CASNILAGDNEQFF.

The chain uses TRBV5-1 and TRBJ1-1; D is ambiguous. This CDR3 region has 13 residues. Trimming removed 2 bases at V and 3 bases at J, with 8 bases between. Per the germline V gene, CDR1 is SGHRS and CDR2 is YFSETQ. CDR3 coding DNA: TGCGCCAGCAGCTTTTCCTCCGACACTGAAGCTTTCTTT. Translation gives CASSFSSDTEAFF.

This chain's CDR3 is CASSPSNTGTLTQYF. In nucleotides, the CDR3 is TGTGCCAGCAGCCCCTCGAACACAGGGACCCTTACTCAGTACTTC. This chain joins TRBV9 and TRBJ2-7; tentatively, D is TRBD1 (6 bases). The CDR3 totals 15 residues. Germline V lookup: CDR1 SGDLS, CDR2 YYNGEE. Trimming removed 4 bases at V and 10 bases at J, with 24 bases between.

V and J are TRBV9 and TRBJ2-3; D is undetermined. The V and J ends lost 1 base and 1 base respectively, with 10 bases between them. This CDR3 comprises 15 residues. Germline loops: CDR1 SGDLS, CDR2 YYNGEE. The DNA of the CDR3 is TGTGCCAGCAGCGTACAGAGCGCCCGCACAGATACGCAGTATTTT. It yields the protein CASSVQSARTDTQYF.

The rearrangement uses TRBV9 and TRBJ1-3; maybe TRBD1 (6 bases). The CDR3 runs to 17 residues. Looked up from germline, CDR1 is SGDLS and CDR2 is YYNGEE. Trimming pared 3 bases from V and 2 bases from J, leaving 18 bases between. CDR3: CASSATGIIFAGNTIYF. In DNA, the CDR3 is TGTGCCAGCAGCGCTACAGGGATAATATTCGCTGGAAACACCATATATTTT. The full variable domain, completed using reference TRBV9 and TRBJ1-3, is DSGVTQTPKHLITATGQRVTLRCSPRSGDLSVYWYQQSLDQGLQFLIQYYNGEERAKGNILERFSAQQFPDLHSELNLSSLELGDSALYFCASSATGIIFAGNTIYFGEGSWLTVV.

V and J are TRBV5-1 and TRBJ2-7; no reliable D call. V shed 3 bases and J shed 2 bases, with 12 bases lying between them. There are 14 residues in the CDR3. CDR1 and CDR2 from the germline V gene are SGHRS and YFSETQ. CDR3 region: CASSSERVTYEQYF. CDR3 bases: TGCGCCAGCAGCTCAGAACGGGTTACCTACGAGCAGTACTTC.

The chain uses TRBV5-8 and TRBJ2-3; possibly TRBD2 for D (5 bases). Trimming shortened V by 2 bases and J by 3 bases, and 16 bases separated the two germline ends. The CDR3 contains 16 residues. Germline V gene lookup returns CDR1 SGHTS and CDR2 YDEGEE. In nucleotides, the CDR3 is TGTGCCAGCAGCTTAGGATTGCGCACGGGGACAGATACGCAGTATTTT. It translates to CASSLGLRTGTDTQYF.

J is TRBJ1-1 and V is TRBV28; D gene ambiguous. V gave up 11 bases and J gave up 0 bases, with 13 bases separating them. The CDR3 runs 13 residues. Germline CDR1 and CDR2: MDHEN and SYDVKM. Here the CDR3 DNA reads TGTGCCGTCTTCAACCAGGTGAACACTGAAGCTTTCTTT. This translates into CAVFNQVNTEAFF.

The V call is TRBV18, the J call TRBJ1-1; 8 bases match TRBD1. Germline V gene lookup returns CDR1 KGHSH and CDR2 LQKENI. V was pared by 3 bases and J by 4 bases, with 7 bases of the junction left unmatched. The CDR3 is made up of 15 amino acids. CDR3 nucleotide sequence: TGTGCCAGCTCACCTCGGACAGGGTCCGGCACTGAAGCTTTCTTT. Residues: CASSPRTGSGTEAFF.

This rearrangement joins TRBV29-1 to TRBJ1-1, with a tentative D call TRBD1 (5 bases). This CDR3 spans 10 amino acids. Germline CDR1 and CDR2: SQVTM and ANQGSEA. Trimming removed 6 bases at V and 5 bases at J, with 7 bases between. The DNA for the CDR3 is TGCAGCGTAGGGGAAACTGAAGCTTTCTTT. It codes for CSVGETEAFF.

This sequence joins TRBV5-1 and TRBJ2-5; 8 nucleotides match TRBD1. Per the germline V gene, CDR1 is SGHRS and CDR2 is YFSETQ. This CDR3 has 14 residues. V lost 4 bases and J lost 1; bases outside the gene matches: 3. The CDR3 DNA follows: TGCGCCAGCAGCCGGGACAGGATCCAAGAGACCCAGTACTTC. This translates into CASSRDRIQETQYF.

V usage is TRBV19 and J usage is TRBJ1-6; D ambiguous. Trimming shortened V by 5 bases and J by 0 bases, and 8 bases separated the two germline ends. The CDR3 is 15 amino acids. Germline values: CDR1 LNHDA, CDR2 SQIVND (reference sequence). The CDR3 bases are TGTGCCAGTAGTGAGCGGAGCTCCTATAATTCACCCCTCCACTTT. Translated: CASSERSSYNSPLHF. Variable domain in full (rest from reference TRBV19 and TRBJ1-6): DGGITQSPKYLFRKEGQNVTLSCEQNLNHDAMYWYRQDPGQGLRLIYYSQIVNDFQKGDIAEGYSVSREKKESFPLTVTSAQKNPTAFYLCASSERSSYNSPLHFGNGTRLTVT.

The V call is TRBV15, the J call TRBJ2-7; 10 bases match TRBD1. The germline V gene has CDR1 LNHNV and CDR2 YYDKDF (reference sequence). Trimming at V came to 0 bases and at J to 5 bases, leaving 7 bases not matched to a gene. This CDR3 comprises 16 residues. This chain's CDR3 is CATSRDQGTGVDEQYF. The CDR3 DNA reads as TGTGCCACCAGCAGAGATCAAGGGACAGGGGTCGACGAGCAGTACTTC.

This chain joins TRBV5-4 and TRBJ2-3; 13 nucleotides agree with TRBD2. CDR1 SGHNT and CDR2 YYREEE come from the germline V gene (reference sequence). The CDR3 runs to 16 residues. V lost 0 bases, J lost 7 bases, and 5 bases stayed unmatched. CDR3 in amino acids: CASSLATSGGANTQYF. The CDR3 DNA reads TGTGCCAGCAGCTTGGCAACTAGCGGGGGGGCCAATACGCAGTATTTT.

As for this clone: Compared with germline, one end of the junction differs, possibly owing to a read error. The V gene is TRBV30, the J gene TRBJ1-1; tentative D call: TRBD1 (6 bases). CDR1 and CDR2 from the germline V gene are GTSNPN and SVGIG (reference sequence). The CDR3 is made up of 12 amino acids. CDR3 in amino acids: CAYAGVNTEDFF. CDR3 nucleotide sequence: TGTGCCTACGCAGGGGTGAACACTGAAGATTTCTTT.